The source of this T cell receptor (beta chain) is a study of Tregs in tolerant kidney transplant recipients. The method was immunoSEQ multiplex PCR; TCRdb's version includes in-frame clones alone and lacks a portion of them. The repertoire includes about 240,000 clones, roughly 84% of them detected once, and around 0.6% sits in the top ten. The CDR3 extends over 13 amino acids. V lost 0 bases and J 1 base, leaving 5 bases between the germline ends. The germline V gene encodes CDR1 SGHRS and CDR2 YFSETQ. The source is a human donor in good health. The chain recombines TRBV5-1 with TRBJ2-7; D not certain. Sequenced sample: CD4+ T cells from blood. CDR3 nucleotide sequence: TGCGCCAGCAGCTTGGACAGATCCTACGAGCAGTACTTC. Protein: CASSLDRSYEQYF.